Shown below are 6 T cell receptor beta chains from a single sample sequenced in a study of blood T cell repertoires in COVID-19. Clones were read by immunoSEQ multiplex PCR, and TCRdb kept only the in-frame ones, dropping some. Of about 230,000 clones detected, approximately 84% appear once; the ten largest clones hold around 10%. Specimen: peripheral blood. Receptor source: a man in his forties or fifties with COVID-19, enrolled during active disease.

V and J are TRBV7-6 and TRBJ2-6; 11 bases line up with TRBD2. Germline CDR1 is SGHVS and CDR2 is FNYEAQ. This CDR3 has 19 residues. The V gene end was trimmed by 1 base and the J gene end by 0 bases; junction bases not matched to a gene: 5. The CDR3: CASSLEPSGGHSGANVLTF. In nucleotides, the CDR3 is TGTGCCAGCAGCTTAGAGCCTAGCGGGGGGCACTCTGGGGCCAACGTCCTGACTTTC.

This clone has more than one count but fewer than ten. This chain joins TRBV6-5 and TRBJ1-6, with D possibly being TRBD1 (6 bases). Germline V gene lookup returns CDR1 MNHEY and CDR2 SVGAGI. The CDR3 has 14 amino acids. The V gene lost 2 bases and the J gene lost 11 bases, with 13 bases spanning the gap. This chain's CDR3 is CASSYKGHFPPLHF. The CDR3 bases are TGTGCCAGCAGTTACAAGGGACACTTTCCACCCCTCCACTTT.

The chain recombines TRBV25-1 with TRBJ1-4; D gene uncertain. The CDR3 covers 15 residues. Trimming removed 6 bases at V and 0 bases at J, with 11 bases between. Germline V gene data show CDR1 as MGHDK and CDR2 as SYGVNS. The CDR3 bases are TGTGCCAGCAGACCCCGACAAGCAACTAATGAAAAACTGTTTTTT. Residues: CASRPRQATNEKLFF.

The V gene is TRBV19, the J gene TRBJ2-2; 7 bases map to TRBD2. With 5 bases clipped from V and 1 base from J, the junction kept 10 bases outside the gene matches. The CDR3 has 17 residues. The germline CDR1 and CDR2 sequences are LNHDA and SQIVND (reference sequence). CDR3 nucleotides: TGTGCCAGTAGTCCCGGGGGGAGCGGGGTGAACACCGGGGAGCTGTTTTTT. Its protein is CASSPGGSGVNTGELFF.

V and J are TRBV6-5 and TRBJ2-7, with 10 nucleotides matching TRBD2. The CDR3 is 15 residues long. CDR1 is MNHEY, CDR2 SVGAGI, per germline. V trimming: 2 bases; J trimming: 1 base; junction bases outside the gene matches: 2. CDR3 sequence reads: CASSYRTSGSYEQYF. CDR3 DNA: TGTGCCAGCAGTTACAGGACTAGCGGATCCTACGAGCAGTACTTC.

The J gene is TRBJ1-4, the V gene TRBV18, with a possible D match to TRBD1 (5 bases). Germline V lookup: CDR1 KGHSH, CDR2 LQKENI. The CDR3 spans 15 residues. V lost 1 base and J lost 3, with 9 bases in between. CDR3 protein: CASSPLQASNEKLFF. The DNA of the CDR3 is TGTGCCAGCTCACCACTACAGGCCTCTAATGAAAAACTGTTTTTT.